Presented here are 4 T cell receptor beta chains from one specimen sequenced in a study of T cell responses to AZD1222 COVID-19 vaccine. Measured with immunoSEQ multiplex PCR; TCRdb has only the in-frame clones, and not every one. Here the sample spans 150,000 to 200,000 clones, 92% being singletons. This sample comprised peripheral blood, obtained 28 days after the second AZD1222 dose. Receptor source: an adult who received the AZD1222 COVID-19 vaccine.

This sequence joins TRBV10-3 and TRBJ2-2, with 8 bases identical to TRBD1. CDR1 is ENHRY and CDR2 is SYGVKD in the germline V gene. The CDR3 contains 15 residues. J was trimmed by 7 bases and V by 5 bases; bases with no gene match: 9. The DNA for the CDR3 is TGTGCCATCAGTACCGGACAGGGAAGACTCGGGGAGCTGTTTTTT. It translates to CAISTGQGRLGELFF.

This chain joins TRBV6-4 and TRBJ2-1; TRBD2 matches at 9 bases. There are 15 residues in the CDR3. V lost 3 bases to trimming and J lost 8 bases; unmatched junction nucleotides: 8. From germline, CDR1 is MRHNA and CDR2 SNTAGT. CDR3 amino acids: CASSEGSGSVYEQFF. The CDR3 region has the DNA TGTGCCAGCAGTGAGGGTAGCGGGAGCGTCTATGAGCAGTTCTTC.

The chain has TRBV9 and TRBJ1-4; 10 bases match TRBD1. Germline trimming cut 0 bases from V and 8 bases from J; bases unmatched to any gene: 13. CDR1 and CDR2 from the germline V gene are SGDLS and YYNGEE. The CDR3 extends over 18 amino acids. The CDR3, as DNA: TGTGCCAGCAGCGTAGGAATATCGGGGACAGGGGTGAGAGAAAAACTGTTTTTT. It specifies CASSVGISGTGVREKLFF.

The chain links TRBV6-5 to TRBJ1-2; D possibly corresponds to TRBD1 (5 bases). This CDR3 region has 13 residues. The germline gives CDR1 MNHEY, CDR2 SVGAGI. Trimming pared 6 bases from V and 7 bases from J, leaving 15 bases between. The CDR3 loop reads CASSPGLAGGYTF. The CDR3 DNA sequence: TGTGCCAGCAGCCCGGGGCTCGCTGGTGGCTACACCTTC.